Presented here are 24 T cell receptor beta chains from one specimen sequenced in a study of CD8+ T cells in alopecia areata. RNA extraction and reverse transcription yielded cDNA as sequencing template. Profiled with immunoSEQ multiplex PCR; TCRdb holds only in-frame clones, not every one. The specimen has around 100,000 clones, none found just once. Input material: lesional skin. Source of these receptors: a C3H/HeJ mouse with alopecia areata. As its MHC haplotype, the strain has H2-k.

This clone was detected a few times. Gene names denote mouse genes. The read comes to an end 4 residues before the CDR3 does, leaving the germline J gene to fill in the end. The genes are TRBV13-2 and TRBJ1-4, with TRBD1 as a possible D gene (5 bases). Germline values: CDR1 NNHNN, CDR2 SYGAGS (reference sequence). The CDR3 runs to 12 residues. V shed 6 bases and J shed 4 bases, with 7 bases lying between them. Here the CDR3 reads CASDGGNERLFF. The sequenced part of the CDR3 DNA is TGTGCCAGCGATGGGGGCAACGAA.

This clone was counted between two and nine times. Gene names and germline refer to mouse. The missing CDR3 end, 4 residues past where the read stops, is filled in from the germline J gene. The chain links TRBV13-3 to TRBJ2-4; D is ambiguous. The germline CDR1 and CDR2 sequences are NNHDY and SYVADS. The CDR3 runs to 14 residues. Trimming stripped 2 bases from V and 0 bases from J, with 7 bases between. CDR3 residues: CASSEQSSQNTLYF. Incomplete CDR3 DNA: TGTGCCAGCAGTGAGCAGTCTAGTCAAAAC.

Of note for this clone: Genes and germline are mouse. The read ends 4 residues early relative to the CDR3; the germline J gene fills the gap. The same CDR3 arises from other DNA sequences in this sample as well. The gene calls are TRBV19 and TRBJ2-2; D may be TRBD1 (5 bases). This CDR3 is 15 amino acids long. Trimming removed 2 bases at V and 0 bases at J, with 8 bases between. Germline V gene data show CDR1 as FNHDT and CDR2 as SITEND (reference sequence). CDR3 DNA (partial): TGTGCCAGCAGTATTACAGGCACAAACACCGGG. This gives the protein CASSITGTNTG. The full CDR3 is CASSITGTNTGQLYF. Complete variable domain (other parts from reference TRBV19 and TRBJ2-2): GGIITQTPKFLIGQEGQKLTLKCQQNFNHDTMYWYRQDSGKGLRLIYYSITENDLQKGDLSEGYDASREKKSSFSLTVTSAQKNEMAVFLCASSITGTNTGQLYFGEGSKLTVL.

Note on this clone: Here the gene names and germline are mouse. The CDR3 goes on 4 residues after the read ends, and that part is filled in from the germline J gene. The V call is TRBV13-2, the J call TRBJ2-7, with D possibly TRBD1 on 6 matching bases. The V end lost 0 bases, the J end lost 0 bases, and 13 bases lay between the germline ends. CDR1 is NNHNN and CDR2 is SYGAGS in the germline V gene (reference sequence). This CDR3 has 16 residues. The DNA read from the CDR3 is TGTGCCAGCGGTGATGAGAACAGGGCGAGCTCCTAT. It codes for CASGDENRASSY. The CDR3 reads in full as CASGDENRASSYEQYF.

This clone was picked up a small number of times. Gene and germline names: mouse. The CDR3 goes on 4 residues after the read ends, and that part is filled in from the germline J gene. The rearrangement uses TRBV19 and TRBJ2-4, with unresolved D. This CDR3 region has 13 residues. With 0 bases removed from V and 3 bases from J, the gap between germline ends came to 5 bases. Germline loops: CDR1 FNHDT, CDR2 SITEND (reference sequence). CDR3 region: CASSIGLQNTLYF. The CDR3 DNA, read in part, is TGTGCCAGCAGTATAGGTCTCCAAAAC.

This clone was recorded a few times. Gene names are mouse gene names. Read data end 4 residues before the CDR3 end; the end is taken from the germline J gene. The rearrangement uses TRBV19 and TRBJ2-3; 7 bases fit TRBD1. The CDR3 is made up of 13 amino acids. From germline, CDR1 is FNHDT and CDR2 SITEND (reference sequence). V trimming: 5 bases; J trimming: 0 bases; junction bases outside the gene matches: 0. The sequenced part of the CDR3 DNA is TGTGCCAGCAGACAGGGGAGTGCAGAA. Translating gives CASRQGSAE. The full CDR3 sequence reads CASRQGSAETLYF.

Regarding this clone: The genes and germline here are from mouse. Coverage ceases 4 residues before the CDR3 finishes, and the germline J gene fills in the end. The chain is built from TRBV17 and TRBJ2-3; D possibly corresponds to TRBD1 (6 bases). Germline CDR1 reads MNHDT; CDR2 reads YYDKIL. V shed 3 bases and J shed 3 bases, with 10 bases lying between them. CDR3 length: 14 amino acids. CDR3 in amino acids: CASSSRGGAETLYF. The sequenced CDR3 bases are TGTGCTAGCAGTAGCAGGGGTGGGGCAGAA. Based on the CDR3 plus reference TRBV17 and TRBJ2-3, the full variable domain is DTTVKQNPRYKLARVGKPVNLICSQTMNHDTMYWYQKKPNQAPKLLLFYYDKILNREADTFEKFQSSRPNNSFCSLYIGSAGLEYSAMYLCASSSRGGAETLYFGSGTRLTVL.

Of note for this clone: At residue 14, the TCRdb protein departs from the DNA translation, so the protein shown here was derived from the DNA itself. Gene names denote mouse genes. The CDR3 extends 3 residues past the end of the read, so its final part is completed from the germline J gene. The chain links TRBV13-3 to TRBJ1-3; the match to TRBD1 covers 11 bases. With V trimmed by 7 bases and J by 0 bases, 9 bases remained unmatched. Germline CDR1 is NNHDY and CDR2 is SYVADS. The CDR3 totals 17 residues. The CDR3 bases that were read are TGTGCCAGCCTAGGACAGGGGGCCTCAGATTCTGGAAATACG. Translating gives CASLGQGASDSGNT. The whole CDR3 sequence is CASLGQGASDSGNTLYF. The full variable domain, its missing parts supplied by reference TRBV13-3 and TRBJ1-3, is EAAVTQSPRSKVAVTGGKVTLSCHQTNNHDYMYWYRQDTGHGLRLIHYSYVADSTEKGDIPDGYKASRPSQENFSLILELASLSQTAVYFCASLGQGASDSGNTLYFGEGSRLIVV.

On this clone itself: At residue 13, TCRdb's protein disagrees with the DNA translation; the protein shown here derives from the DNA. Any gene name here is a mouse gene name. The read ends 3 residues early relative to the CDR3; the germline J gene fills the gap. J is TRBJ1-3 and V is TRBV1; a weak D match, TRBD1 (5 bases). CDR3 size: 16 residues. V lost 0 bases and J lost 4, with 13 bases in between. Germline V gene lookup returns CDR1 NSQYPW and CDR2 LRSPGD (reference sequence). CDR3 residues: CTCSADYPGQGNTLYF. The covered CDR3 bases are TGCACCTGCAGTGCAGATTACCCAGGGCAAGGAAATACG.

The table lists this clone with a few counts. Genes and germline are mouse. Read data end 4 residues before the CDR3 end; the end is taken from the germline J gene. V usage is TRBV13-3 and J usage is TRBJ2-4; 8 bases align to TRBD1. V dropped 7 bases and J dropped 0; count of bases not matched to a gene: 10. The germline gives CDR1 NNHDY, CDR2 SYVADS. The length of the CDR3 is 16 residues. The covered CDR3 bases are TGTGCCAGCTCAGAACGGACAGGGAGGAGTCAAAAC. It translates to CASSERTGRSQN. The entire CDR3 reads CASSERTGRSQNTLYF. Full variable domain (missing parts from reference TRBV13-3 and TRBJ2-4): EAAVTQSPRSKVAVTGGKVTLSCHQTNNHDYMYWYRQDTGHGLRLIHYSYVADSTEKGDIPDGYKASRPSQENFSLILELASLSQTAVYFCASSERTGRSQNTLYFGAGTRLSVL.

In the case of this clone: Gene names and germline match the mouse. CDR3 DNA (partial): TGTGCCAGCAGTGATTTTGGGGGGGCAGGCACA. Translating gives CASSDFGGAGT. Given in full, the CDR3 is CASSDFGGAGTEVFF. This chain links TRBV13-3 with TRBJ1-1; D perhaps matches TRBD1 (6 bases). The read gets to within 4 residues of the CDR3 end, and the germline J gene fills in the rest. V was trimmed by 1 base and J by 4 bases, leaving 14 bases between them. The germline V gene encodes CDR1 NNHDY and CDR2 SYVADS. This CDR3 spans 15 amino acids.

Comments on this clone: Mouse germline and gene names are used. The sequence runs out 4 residues before the end of the CDR3; the remainder is reconstructed from the germline J gene. The chain couples TRBV19 to TRBJ2-2, with D tentatively TRBD2 (6 bases). Germline-derived CDR1 and CDR2 are FNHDT and SITEND (reference sequence). This CDR3 is 14 amino acids long. The germline V and J ends were trimmed by 10 bases and 1 base, with 14 bases remaining between them. Incomplete CDR3 DNA: TGTGCCGCCGCCCCGGGGGGAAACACCGGG. It translates to CAAAPGGNTG. The full-length CDR3 reads as CAAAPGGNTGQLYF.

Worth noting for this clone: Germline and genes here are mouse. The observed sequence ends 4 residues before the CDR3 terminus, with the missing tail filled in from the germline J gene. The V gene is TRBV13-3, the J gene TRBJ2-4; 8 bases line up with TRBD2. The CDR3 is 14 amino acids. The germline V gene encodes CDR1 NNHDY and CDR2 SYVADS. The CDR3 protein is CASSEGGQGNTLYF. The covered CDR3 bases are TGTGCCAGCAGTGAGGGGGGGCAGGGGAAC.

This clone came up a few times. The gene symbols are mouse symbols. The CDR3 end is not reached by the read, which stops 4 residues before it; the germline J gene fills it in. The J gene is TRBJ1-4, the V gene TRBV13-1; D unresolved. V shed 0 bases and J shed 0 bases, with 9 bases lying between them. Germline CDR1 reads NSHNY; CDR2 reads SYGAGN. The CDR3 has 16 amino acids. CDR3 sequence reads: CASSDVTKLSNERLFF. CDR3 DNA (partial): TGTGCCAGCAGTGATGTGACAAAACTTTCCAACGAA.

This clone was counted a few times. Gene names denote mouse genes. The observed sequence ends 4 residues before the CDR3 terminus, with the missing tail filled in from the germline J gene. The rearrangement uses TRBV13-1 and TRBJ1-4, with a possible D match to TRBD1 (5 bases). The ends were cut back, 1 base at V and 0 bases at J, with 10 bases in the middle. The CDR3 has 16 amino acids. Looked up from germline, CDR1 is NSHNY and CDR2 is SYGAGN. This CDR3 is CASSDPQGFSNERLFF. The DNA read from the CDR3 is TGTGCCAGCAGTGATCCCCAGGGCTTTTCCAACGAA.

This clone was seen a handful of times. The genes and germline here are from mouse. The observed sequence ends 4 residues before the CDR3 terminus, with the missing tail filled in from the germline J gene. The chain combines TRBV13-3 with TRBJ1-4; no definite D call. Between the trimmed V and J ends, which lost 0 bases and 1 base, there was a span of 10 bases. This CDR3 region has 16 residues. Germline CDR1 reads NNHDY; CDR2 reads SYVADS. The CDR3 here is CASSDASQYSNERLFF. CDR3 DNA, as far as it was read: TGTGCCAGCAGTGATGCAAGCCAGTATTCCAACGAA.

To note about this clone: Mouse names are used for the genes. CDR3 amino acids: CAWILDWAYAEQFF. Partial CDR3 DNA: TGTGCCTGGATTCTAGACTGGGCCTATGCT. V usage is TRBV31 and J usage is TRBJ2-1; 7 bases line up with TRBD2. The sequence runs out 4 residues before the end of the CDR3; the remainder is reconstructed from the germline J gene. The CDR3 totals 14 residues. Germline V gene sequence: CDR1 GKSSPN, CDR2 SITVG. The trim removed 4 bases at V and 3 bases at J, leaving 6 bases unmatched.

This clone has a handful of counts. Germline and genes: mouse. Coverage ceases 4 residues before the CDR3 finishes, and the germline J gene fills in the end. The rearrangement joins TRBV13-3 to TRBJ1-2, with a possible D match to TRBD1 (6 bases). This CDR3 has 14 residues. V was trimmed by 0 bases and J by 4 bases, leaving 10 bases between them. Germline-derived CDR1 and CDR2 are NNHDY and SYVADS. This CDR3 reads CASSDAGGISDYTF. The CDR3 DNA, read in part, is TGTGCCAGCAGTGATGCGGGGGGCATCTCC.

A word on this clone: The listed genes are named as in mouse. The CDR3 goes on 4 residues after the read ends, and that part is filled in from the germline J gene. The chain links TRBV1 to TRBJ2-4; D ambiguous. This CDR3 spans 15 amino acids. Germline V gene lookup returns CDR1 NSQYPW and CDR2 LRSPGD (reference sequence). Trimming took 1 base from V and 0 from J, leaving 8 bases between them. The CDR3 region is CTCSAAPQSQNTLYF. The sequenced part of the CDR3 DNA is TGCACCTGCAGTGCAGCCCCCCAGAGTCAAAAC.

This clone was seen more than once but under ten times. Gene names refer to mouse genes. The read comes to an end 4 residues before the CDR3 does, leaving the germline J gene to fill in the end. This chain links TRBV16 with TRBJ2-1; D is possibly TRBD1 (5 bases). Looked up from germline, CDR1 is SGHSA and CDR2 is FRNQAP. The CDR3 length is 13 residues. The CDR3 spells CASSLENRAEQFF. Partial CDR3 DNA: TGTGCAAGCAGCTTAGAGAACAGGGCT.

Notes on this clone: Here the gene names and germline are mouse. The sequenced fragment ends 4 residues before the CDR3 boundary, so the rest is inferred from the germline J gene. The chain is built from TRBV13-1 and TRBJ2-1; 12 bases agree with TRBD2. The CDR3 has 16 residues. Germline CDR1 is NSHNY and CDR2 is SYGAGN. V shed 5 bases and J 5 bases; nucleotides not matched to a gene: 8. This CDR3 is CASSPRDWGENAEQFF. Incomplete CDR3 DNA: TGTGCCAGCAGCCCCCGGGACTGGGGGGAGAATGCT.

About this clone itself: Gene names refer to mouse genes. From the germline J gene comes the end of the CDR3, since the read stops 4 residues before it. The chain has TRBV13-1 and TRBJ2-3; 7 bases map to TRBD2. CDR3 length: 14 residues. The ends lost 4 bases at V and 0 bases at J; junction bases unmatched: 2. Germline CDR1 reads NSHNY; CDR2 reads SYGAGN. The CDR3 spells CASSPGGSAETLYF. The CDR3 DNA, read in part, is TGTGCCAGCAGTCCTGGGGGTAGTGCAGAA.

This clone was observed a few times. Here the gene names and germline are mouse. Read sequence stops 4 residues before the CDR3 end, and the germline J gene provides the missing end. The chain joins TRBV13-3 to TRBJ2-7; possible D gene TRBD2, 5 bases. This CDR3 has 15 amino acids. V lost 1 base and J 0 bases, leaving 11 bases between the germline ends. Germline-derived CDR1 and CDR2 are NNHDY and SYVADS. CDR3: CASSDLWGPSYEQYF. The CDR3 DNA, read in part, is TGTGCCAGCAGTGATTTGTGGGGTCCCTCCTAT.

This clone was picked up a small number of times. Gene names are mouse gene names. The CDR3 bases that were read are TGTGCCAGCAGTCGGGACAGGGGGCAAACCGGG. Encoded protein: CASSRDRGQTG. The CDR3 as a whole reads CASSRDRGQTGQLYF. The chain uses TRBV19 and TRBJ2-2; 12 nucleotides line up with TRBD1. With the read ending 4 residues before the CDR3 end, the germline J gene is used to fill in that end. The junction had 3 bases not matched to a gene; V was cut back by 4 bases and J by 5 bases. This CDR3 is 15 amino acids long. Germline V lookup: CDR1 FNHDT, CDR2 SITEND (reference sequence).